The 15 T cell receptor beta chains in this list originate from one sample, sequenced in a study of CD8 T cells in ankylosing spondylitis. TCRdb called the 5' RACE reads again in MiXCR, with one record for every CDR3 protein. Here the sample spans about 220,000 distinct CDR3 sequences, over 9.5% being singletons. Sequences were obtained from blood, either unsorted or a sorted T cell fraction (not recorded which). All receptors derive from a male donor with ankylosing spondylitis or in good health (not recorded which).

This clonotype occurred many times. The CDR3 coding sequence is TGCAGTGCTCGGGGACAGGGAACCCAGTACTTC. Its translation: CSARGQGTQYF. The chain has TRBV20-1 and TRBJ2-5; 9 nucleotides line up with TRBD1. V lost 5 bases, J lost 8 bases, and 3 bases stayed unmatched. CDR3 length equals 11 residues. CDR1 is DFQATT, CDR2 SNEGSKA, per germline (reference sequence).

The chain carries TRBV15 and TRBJ1-1; possibly TRBD1 for D (6 bases). Between the trimmed V and J ends, which lost 0 bases and 6 bases, there was a span of 14 bases. The CDR3 loop spans 15 amino acids. Germline CDR1 is LNHNV and CDR2 is YYDKDF (reference sequence). CDR3 loop: CATSRDQGRGSEAFF. The DNA of the CDR3 is TGTGCCACCAGCAGAGATCAAGGCAGGGGCTCTGAAGCTTTCTTT.

The chain uses TRBV5-6 and TRBJ2-1; 7 bases match TRBD2. V was clipped by 3 bases and J by 6 bases; unmatched bases: 12. Germline V gene lookup returns CDR1 SGHDT and CDR2 YYEEEE. The CDR3 contains 16 residues. This CDR3 is CASSWGGGRSGNEQFF. The DNA for the CDR3 is TGTGCCAGCAGCTGGGGGGGAGGGCGAAGTGGCAATGAGCAGTTCTTC.

This clonotype was seen at least ten times. The chain is built from TRBV18 and TRBJ2-7, with a weak D call TRBD2 (5 bases). V was shortened by 10 bases and J by 5 bases, with 18 bases between the two germline ends. The CDR3 extends over 13 amino acids. Germline loops: CDR1 KGHSH, CDR2 LQKENI. CDR3 sequence: CATNSGVGDEQYF. CDR3 bases: TGTGCCACCAACAGTGGGGTCGGGGACGAGCAGTACTTC.

This clonotype showed up many times. The chain couples TRBV5-5 to TRBJ2-1, with D possibly matching TRBD2 (5 bases). V was clipped by 4 bases and J by 10 bases, with 15 bases between them. CDR1 SGHKS and CDR2 YYEKEE come from the germline V gene (reference sequence). CDR3 length equals 13 residues. CDR3 in amino acids: CASSPGFPSEQFF. Written as DNA, the CDR3 is TGTGCCAGCAGCCCGGGGTTTCCATCGGAGCAGTTCTTC.

The chain employs TRBV5-1 and TRBJ1-1; no reliable D call. Germline V gives CDR1 SGHRS, CDR2 YFSETQ. Deletions cut 0 bases from V and 6 bases from J, with 12 bases between. This CDR3 is built from 14 residues. DNA of the CDR3: TGCGCCAGCAGCTTGGAGTCGACTTATCCTGAAGCTTTCTTT. Translating gives CASSLESTYPEAFF.

This clonotype turned up a few times. The J gene is TRBJ2-7, the V gene TRBV30; D remains unclear. The CDR3 is 12 amino acids. The V end lost 4 bases, the J end lost 2 bases, and 9 bases lay between the germline ends. Germline V gives CDR1 GTSNPN, CDR2 SVGIG (reference sequence). The CDR3 loop is CAWTPTPYEQYF. CDR3 sequence (DNA): TGTGCCTGGACCCCCACCCCCTACGAGCAGTACTTC. The full variable domain, in which reference TRBV30 and TRBJ2-7 provide the parts outside the CDR3, is SQTIHQWPATLVQPVGSPLSLECTVEGTSNPNLYWYRQAAGRGLQLLFYSVGIGQISSEVPQNLSASRPQDRQFILSSKKLLLSDSGFYLCAWTPTPYEQYFGPGTRLTVT.

This clonotype came up many times. The V gene is TRBV6-5, the J gene TRBJ1-1; 8 nucleotides match TRBD1. The CDR3 extends over 16 amino acids. Per germline, CDR1 MNHEY and CDR2 SVGAGI. The V segment lost 0 bases and the J segment 0 bases; nucleotides outside the gene matches: 3. The DNA for the CDR3 is TGTGCCAGCAGTTACTCGACAGGGGACCTGAACACTGAAGCTTTCTTT. It is translated as CASSYSTGDLNTEAFF.

Only a few counts were recorded for this clonotype. The J gene is TRBJ2-1, the V gene TRBV7-6, with D unclear. Deletions cut 1 base from V and 6 bases from J, with 7 bases between. This CDR3 region has 13 residues. Germline V gene data show CDR1 as SGHVS and CDR2 as FNYEAQ. In DNA, the CDR3 is TGTGCCAGCAGCTTAGGTAGCTCCAATGAGCAGTTCTTC. Translated, it gives CASSLGSSNEQFF.

This clonotype was seen ten or more times. This chain connects TRBV7-2 to TRBJ2-1; 12 bases fit TRBD2. From germline, CDR1 is SGHTA and CDR2 FQGNSA. The CDR3 consists of 16 residues. The ends lost 4 bases at V and 2 bases at J; junction bases unmatched: 3. DNA of the CDR3: TGTGCCAGCAGCTCAACTAGCGGGGGGACCTACAATGAGCAGTTCTTC. Translated: CASSSTSGGTYNEQFF. The full variable domain, its missing parts supplied by reference TRBV7-2 and TRBJ2-1, is GAGVSQSPSNKVTEKGKDVELRCDPISGHTALYWYRQSLGQGLEFLIYFQGNSAPDKSGLPSDRFSAERTGGSVSTLTIQRTQQEDSAVYLCASSSTSGGTYNEQFFGPGTRLTVL.

This clonotype was found many times. The chain employs TRBV12-3 or TRBV12-4 and TRBJ1-1, with a weak D call TRBD1 (5 bases). Trimming pared 6 bases from V and 1 base from J, leaving 6 bases between. The CDR3 has 12 amino acids. The CDR3 spells CASRRGNTEAFF. The CDR3 coding sequence is TGTGCCAGCAGAAGGGGGAACACTGAAGCTTTCTTT.

The V gene is TRBV7-2, the J gene TRBJ2-1, with TRBD2 identical over 12 bases. This CDR3 contains 15 residues. Germline trimming cut 5 bases from V and 8 bases from J; bases unmatched to any gene: 7. Germline V gene sequence: CDR1 SGHTA, CDR2 FQGNSA. Written as DNA, the CDR3 is TGTGCCAGCAGCGTAGGACTAGCGGGGATGTATGAGCAGTTCTTC. This codes for CASSVGLAGMYEQFF.

The chain combines TRBV20-1 with TRBJ2-2; the D gene is possibly TRBD2 (6 bases). Looked up from germline, CDR1 is DFQATT and CDR2 is SNEGSKA (reference sequence). The CDR3 sequence is 16 residues long. V lost 6 bases to trimming and J lost 0 bases, with 17 bases between them. This CDR3 is CSAVSGVAANTGELFF. The CDR3 DNA follows: TGCAGTGCCGTATCGGGGGTAGCGGCGAACACCGGGGAGCTGTTTTTT.

Many counts were recorded for this clonotype. The chain uses TRBV5-1 and TRBJ1-1; 10 positions agree with TRBD1. The junction had 4 bases not matched to a gene; V was cut back by 3 bases and J by 5 bases. Germline CDR1 is SGHRS and CDR2 is YFSETQ. There are 14 residues in the CDR3. The CDR3 nucleotides are TGCGCCAGCAGCTCGACAGGGGGCTCTACTGAAGCTTTCTTT. This gives the protein CASSSTGGSTEAFF.

This clonotype was observed at least ten times. V and J are TRBV5-1 and TRBJ2-3; 8 nucleotides align to TRBD2. From germline, CDR1 is SGHRS and CDR2 YFSETQ. The junction had 7 bases not matched to a gene; V was cut back by 0 bases and J by 1 base. The CDR3 spans 17 residues. The CDR3 sequence is CASSLEPSGPGTDTQYF. CDR3 nucleotide sequence: TGCGCCAGCAGCTTGGAACCTAGCGGGCCAGGCACAGATACGCAGTATTTT. Together with reference TRBV5-1 and TRBJ2-3, the CDR3 gives the full variable domain: KAGVTQTPRYLIKTRGQQVTLSCSPISGHRSVSWYQQTPGQGLQFLFEYFSETQRNKGNFPGRFSGRQFSNSRSEMNVSTLELGDSALYLCASSLEPSGPGTDTQYFGPGTRLTVL.